This T cell receptor (beta chain) came from a study of shared clonotypes between healthy human individuals. On the study more broadly: CD8 memory received one plate per donor, CD8 naive two, CD4 memory three and CD4 naive three.

The protocol was immunoSEQ multiplex PCR, while the TCRdb copy is restricted to in-frame clones and leaves out a portion. The table includes about 1.1 million clones, 77% detected once. This clonotype originated in a man younger than 30 in good health. Some clones in this sample may be carry-over from other donors' samples. Source material: memory CD4+ T cells from PBMCs. Documented subset: CD45RA-negative fraction.

The chain's CDR3 is CASSARGRGVGAFF. The CDR3 DNA reads TGTGCCAGCAGTGCCAGGGGGCGGGGAGTGGGAGCTTTCTTT. The rearrangement joins TRBV6-5 to TRBJ1-1, with 8 bases lining up with TRBD1. J gave up 10 bases and V 5 bases, and 12 bases lay outside the gene matches. CDR3 size: 14 residues. The germline gives CDR1 MNHEY, CDR2 SVGAGI.